This T cell receptor (beta chain) was sequenced in a study of T cells in Graves' hyperthyroidism and ophthalmopathy. Study-wide results and caveats: In the blood, most expanded thyroid clonotypes above 0.001 appeared as well.

In its sample, this clonotype was seen many times. Its antigen is still unknown. This CDR3 region has 18 residues. Germline V gene sequence: CDR1 MNHNS, CDR2 SASEGT. The ends were cut back, 5 bases at V and 4 bases at J, with 26 bases in the middle. A 10 ml volume of fresh peripheral blood provided the PBMCs. Amplification of TCR beta CDR3 regions was performed using RNA transcripts as template. The primer set for the first-round RT-PCR of the TCR CDR3 was HTBI. Each CDR3 protein is one row after TCRdb ran MiXCR on the multiplex PCR reads. The sample holds some 700,000 distinct CDR3 sequences, 17% seen once.

This receptor was identified in a man aged 50-60 years with Graves' hyperthyroidism. This sequence joins TRBV6-1 and TRBJ2-5; D may be TRBD2 (6 bases). The sequenced sample was blood. The CDR3 sequence: CASSSAAYGGSASETQYF. DNA of the CDR3: TGTGCCAGCAGTTCAGCAGCGTACGGGGGTTCCGCTTCAGAGACCCAGTACTTC.